This T cell receptor beta chain came from a study of spatial heterogeneity in lung cancer. Turning to the study itself: Sequence detection consistently recorded a greater number of beta-chain than alpha-chain sequences. Study-level results: Among blood samples, ubiquitous expanded tumor TCRs appeared more at resection than at follow-up.

Germline CDR1 and CDR2: SGHRS and YFSETQ. V gave up 4 bases and J gave up 5 bases, with 18 bases separating them. This CDR3 has 15 residues. TCRdb reprocessed the 5' RACE reads via MiXCR and lists one record per CDR3 protein. The table shows about 120,000 distinct CDR3 sequences, with 12% occurring only once. As concerns this clonotype: As yet, its antigen is unknown.

Time point reported: blood at routine non-recurrence follow-up after resection. Whole RNA came from tumor, nontumor lung or frozen PBMC and was sequenced without being sorted. Here the sequenced sample was PBMCs, taken at follow-up. This chain joins TRBV5-1 and TRBJ2-5; D is unclear. This clonotype originated in a male donor with early-stage non-small cell lung cancer. This chain's CDR3 is CASSRLGRVGETQYF. In DNA form, the CDR3 reads TGCGCCAGCAGCCGCCTTGGACGGGTTGGGGAGACCCAGTACTTC. Looking up the rest from reference TRBV5-1 and TRBJ2-5 gives the full variable domain: KAGVTQTPRYLIKTRGQQVTLSCSPISGHRSVSWYQQTPGQGLQFLFEYFSETQRNKGNFPGRFSGRQFSNSRSEMNVSTLELGDSALYLCASSRLGRVGETQYFGPGTRLLVL.